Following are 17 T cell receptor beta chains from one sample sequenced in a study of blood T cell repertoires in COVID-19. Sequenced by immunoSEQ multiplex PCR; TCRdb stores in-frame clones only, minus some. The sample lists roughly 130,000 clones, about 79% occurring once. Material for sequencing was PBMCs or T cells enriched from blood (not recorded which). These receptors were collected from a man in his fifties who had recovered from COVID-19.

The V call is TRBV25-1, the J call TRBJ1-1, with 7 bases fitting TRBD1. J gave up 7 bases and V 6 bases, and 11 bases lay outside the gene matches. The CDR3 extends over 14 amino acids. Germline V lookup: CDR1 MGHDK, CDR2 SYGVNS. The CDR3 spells CASREDRNSIEAFF. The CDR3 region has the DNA TGTGCCAGCAGGGAGGACAGGAATTCTATTGAAGCTTTCTTT.

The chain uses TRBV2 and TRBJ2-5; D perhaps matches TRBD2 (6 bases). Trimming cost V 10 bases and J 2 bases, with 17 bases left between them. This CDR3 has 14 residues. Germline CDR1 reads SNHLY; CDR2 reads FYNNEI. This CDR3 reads CAKAIGGRQETQYF. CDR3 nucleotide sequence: TGTGCCAAGGCGATAGGAGGGAGGCAAGAGACCCAGTACTTC.

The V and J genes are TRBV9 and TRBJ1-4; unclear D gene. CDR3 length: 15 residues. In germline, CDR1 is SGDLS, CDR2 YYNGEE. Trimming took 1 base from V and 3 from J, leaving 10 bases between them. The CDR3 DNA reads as TGTGCCAGCAGCGTATCAGGCACCCCTAATGAAAAACTGTTTTTT. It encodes CASSVSGTPNEKLFF.

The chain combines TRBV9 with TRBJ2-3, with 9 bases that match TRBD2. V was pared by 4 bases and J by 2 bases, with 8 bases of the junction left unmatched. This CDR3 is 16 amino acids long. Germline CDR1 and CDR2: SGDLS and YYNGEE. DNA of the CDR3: TGTGCCAGCAGCCCGCCGCTAGCGGGGAACACAGATACGCAGTATTTT. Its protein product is CASSPPLAGNTDTQYF.

The DNA for the CDR3 is TGTGCCAGCAGTTACGGGACTAATGAAAAACTGTTTTTT. Its protein product is CASSYGTNEKLFF. The genes are TRBV28 and TRBJ1-4; no clear D. The CDR3 runs 13 residues. Germline V gives CDR1 MDHEN, CDR2 SYDVKM. The V gene lost 4 bases and the J gene lost 2 bases, with 5 bases spanning the gap.

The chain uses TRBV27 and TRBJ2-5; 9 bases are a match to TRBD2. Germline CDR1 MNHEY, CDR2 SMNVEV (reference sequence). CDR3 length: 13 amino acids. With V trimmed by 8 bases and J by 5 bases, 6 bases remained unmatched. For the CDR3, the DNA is TGTGCCAGCGGAGGGACTAGCCGGGAGACCCAGTACTTC. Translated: CASGGTSRETQYF.

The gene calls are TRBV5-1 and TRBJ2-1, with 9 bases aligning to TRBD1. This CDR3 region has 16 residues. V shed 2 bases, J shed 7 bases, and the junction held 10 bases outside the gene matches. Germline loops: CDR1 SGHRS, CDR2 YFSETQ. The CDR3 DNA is TGCGCCAGCAGCTTTGGGTCGGGGACAGGGAATAATGAGCAGTTCTTC. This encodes CASSFGSGTGNNEQFF.

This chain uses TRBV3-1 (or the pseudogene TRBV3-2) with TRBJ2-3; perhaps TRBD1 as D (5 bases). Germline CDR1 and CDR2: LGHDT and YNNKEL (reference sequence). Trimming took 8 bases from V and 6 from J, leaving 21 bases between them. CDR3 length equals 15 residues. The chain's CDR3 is CASATWGRPQDTQYF. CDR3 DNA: TGTGCCAGCGCAACCTGGGGCCGACCTCAGGATACGCAGTATTTT.

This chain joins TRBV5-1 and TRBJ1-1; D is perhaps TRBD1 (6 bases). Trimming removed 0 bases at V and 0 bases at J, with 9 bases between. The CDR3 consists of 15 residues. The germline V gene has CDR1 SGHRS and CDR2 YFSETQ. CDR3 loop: CASSLGDNLNTEAFF. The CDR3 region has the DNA TGCGCCAGCAGCTTGGGGGACAACCTGAACACTGAAGCTTTCTTT.

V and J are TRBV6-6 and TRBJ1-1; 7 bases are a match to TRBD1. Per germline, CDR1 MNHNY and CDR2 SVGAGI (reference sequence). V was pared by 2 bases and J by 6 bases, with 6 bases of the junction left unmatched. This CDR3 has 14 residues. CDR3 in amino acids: CASSYPRTGPEAFF. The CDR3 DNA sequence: TGTGCCAGCAGTTACCCCAGGACAGGCCCTGAAGCTTTCTTT.

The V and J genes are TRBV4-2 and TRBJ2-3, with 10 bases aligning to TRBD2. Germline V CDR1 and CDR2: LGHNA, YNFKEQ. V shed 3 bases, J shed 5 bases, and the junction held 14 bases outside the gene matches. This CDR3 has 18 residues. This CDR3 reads CASSQDPPERGGEDTQYF. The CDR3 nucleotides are TGTGCCAGCAGCCAGGACCCTCCGGAGCGGGGGGGCGAAGATACGCAGTATTTT.

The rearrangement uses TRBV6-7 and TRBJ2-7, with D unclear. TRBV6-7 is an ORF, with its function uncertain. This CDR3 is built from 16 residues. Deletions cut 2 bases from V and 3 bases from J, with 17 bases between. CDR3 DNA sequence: TGTGCCAGCAGTTACCGTCCAAGGAGAGCGAGCTACGAGCAGTACTTC. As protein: CASSYRPRRASYEQYF.

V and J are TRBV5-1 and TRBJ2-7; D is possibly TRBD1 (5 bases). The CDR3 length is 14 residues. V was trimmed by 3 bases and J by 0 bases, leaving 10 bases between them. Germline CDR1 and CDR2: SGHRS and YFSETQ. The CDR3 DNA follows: TGCGCCAGCAGCTCCGACAGAATCTCCTACGAGCAGTACTTC. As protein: CASSSDRISYEQYF.

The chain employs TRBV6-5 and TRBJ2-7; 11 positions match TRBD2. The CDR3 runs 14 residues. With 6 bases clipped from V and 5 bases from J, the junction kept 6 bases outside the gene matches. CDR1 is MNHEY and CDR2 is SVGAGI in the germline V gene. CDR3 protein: CASSPLAGGHEQYF. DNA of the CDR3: TGTGCCAGCAGCCCCCTAGCGGGGGGCCACGAGCAGTACTTC.

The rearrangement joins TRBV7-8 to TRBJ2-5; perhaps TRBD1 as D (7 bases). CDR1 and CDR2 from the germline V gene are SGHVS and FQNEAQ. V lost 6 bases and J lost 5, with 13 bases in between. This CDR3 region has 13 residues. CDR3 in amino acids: CASRMGGQETQYF. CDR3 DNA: TGTGCCAGCAGGATGGGGGGACAGGAGACCCAGTACTTC.

CDR3 nucleotides: TGTGCCAGCAGTCCCCGATGGACAGCCACTAACTATGGCTACACCTTC. This codes for CASSPRWTATNYGYTF. This sequence joins TRBV6-2 or TRBV6-3 and TRBJ1-2; tentatively, D is TRBD1 (6 bases). With 5 bases removed from V and 0 bases from J, the gap between germline ends came to 16 bases. The CDR3 extends over 16 amino acids. Looked up from germline, CDR1 is MNHEY and CDR2 is SVGEGT.

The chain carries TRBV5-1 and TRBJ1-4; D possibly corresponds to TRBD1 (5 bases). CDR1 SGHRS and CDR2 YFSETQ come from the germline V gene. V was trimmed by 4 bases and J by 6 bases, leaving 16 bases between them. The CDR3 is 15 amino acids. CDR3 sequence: CASSGQGQGDEKLFF. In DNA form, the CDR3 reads TGCGCCAGCAGCGGCCAAGGGCAAGGGGATGAAAAACTGTTTTTT.